Following are 14 T cell receptor beta chains from one sample sequenced in a study of T-cell reconstitution after alpha-beta-depleted transplantation in children. It was with unique molecular identifiers that the TCRbeta library was prepared. TCRdb re-derived calls from the PCR reads in MiXCR, one entry per CDR3 protein. There are almost 250,000 distinct CDR3 sequences in the sample; roughly 25% occur only once, and 2.6% lies in the top ten. The input for sequencing was PBMCs, taken before TCRalphabeta/CD19-depleted stem cell transplant. The receptor source for this set is a girl aged 2 to 9 with Fanconi anemia, due to receive a stem cell transplant.

This clonotype appeared many times. The V call is TRBV12-3 or TRBV12-4, the J call TRBJ1-2; 11 bases agree with TRBD1. J was trimmed by 8 bases and V by 8 bases; bases with no gene match: 10. The CDR3 totals 14 residues. The CDR3 DNA reads as TGTGCCAGCTCGAAGGACAGGGGGCAGGGGGGCTACACCTTC. Translating gives CASSKDRGQGGYTF.

In its sample, this clonotype was seen many times. This chain links TRBV9 with TRBJ2-7, with 10 positions matching TRBD1. V dropped 7 bases and J dropped 2; count of bases not matched to a gene: 3. Germline loops: CDR1 SGDLS, CDR2 YYNGEE. The CDR3 totals 13 residues. This CDR3 reads CASRGQGPYEQYF. Here the CDR3 DNA reads TGTGCCAGCCGGGGACAGGGGCCCTACGAGCAGTACTTC.

This clonotype showed up just a few times. The chain couples TRBV12-3 or TRBV12-4 to TRBJ2-2, with 8 bases that match TRBD1. Unmatched junction bases numbered 18, after V lost 2 bases and J lost 4 bases. The CDR3 contains 20 residues. CDR3 amino acids: CASSLLPWTGRARATGELFF. The CDR3 DNA is TGTGCCAGCAGTTTACTCCCCTGGACAGGGCGGGCGCGAGCCACCGGGGAGCTGTTTTTT.

This clonotype has a count of ten or more. This chain connects TRBV5-1 to TRBJ2-3; TRBD2 aligns across 10 bases. This CDR3 is 15 amino acids long. Germline CDR1 and CDR2: SGHRS and YFSETQ. Trimming took 4 bases from V and 3 from J; bases not matched to a gene: 5. DNA for the CDR3: TGCGCCAGCAGCCGTACGGGACTAGCGACAGATACGCAGTATTTT. Translation: CASSRTGLATDTQYF.

This clonotype was seen a few times. The V call is TRBV27, the J call TRBJ1-5; a weak D match, TRBD1 (6 bases). From germline, CDR1 is MNHEY and CDR2 SMNVEV (reference sequence). The CDR3 totals 17 residues. Trimming removed 8 bases from V and 4 bases from J, with 24 bases in between. In nucleotides, the CDR3 is TGTGCCAGCTATACGAATGCTCGACAGGCAAGGAATCAGCCCCAGCATTTT. Protein product: CASYTNARQARNQPQHF.

The chain has TRBV7-3 and TRBJ2-1, with TRBD2 matching 14 bases. The V segment lost 1 base and the J segment 4 bases; nucleotides outside the gene matches: 9. This CDR3 has 19 amino acids. CDR1 and CDR2 from the germline V gene are SGHTA and FQGTGA. CDR3 residues: CASSLRPRTSGGKYNEQFF. CDR3 bases: TGTGCCAGCAGCTTAAGGCCCCGGACTAGCGGGGGGAAATACAATGAGCAGTTCTTC.

This clonotype was seen a handful of times. CDR3 nucleotide sequence: TGTGCCAGCAGCTTGCATGTTAACGCAGATACGCAGTATTTT. It encodes CASSLHVNADTQYF. The chain uses TRBV7-3 and TRBJ2-3; D is unclear. This CDR3 has 14 residues. Germline assignment: CDR1 SGHTA and CDR2 FQGTGA. The ends were cut back, 3 bases at V and 4 bases at J, with 11 bases in the middle.

The rearrangement links TRBV29-1 to TRBJ2-7; 8 bases agree with TRBD1. This CDR3 is built from 14 residues. V dropped 5 bases and J dropped 8; count of bases not matched to a gene: 14. Germline V gives CDR1 SQVTM, CDR2 ANQGSEA. CDR3 nucleotides: TGCAGCGTTTTCTCGGAACGGACAGGGCAGAAGCAGTACTTC. Amino acid sequence: CSVFSERTGQKQYF.

This clonotype was observed many times. The chain has TRBV12-3 or TRBV12-4 and TRBJ2-3, with 7 bases lining up with TRBD2. Unmatched junction bases numbered 12, after V lost 6 bases and J lost 0 bases. The CDR3 runs to 17 residues. The CDR3 is CASSPRERGTSTDTQYF. The CDR3 DNA follows: TGTGCCAGCAGCCCAAGAGAGCGGGGAACTAGCACAGATACGCAGTATTTT.

V is TRBV20-1 and J is TRBJ1-2; possible D gene TRBD1, 6 bases. V was pared by 3 bases and J by 4 bases, with 12 bases between. CDR1 and CDR2 from the germline V gene are DFQATT and SNEGSKA (reference sequence). CDR3 length equals 13 residues. The CDR3 here is CSASLWGAYGYTF. The CDR3 nucleotides read TGCAGTGCTAGTCTGTGGGGGGCCTATGGCTACACCTTC.

This clonotype has a count of ten or more. The chain uses TRBV18 and TRBJ2-3; TRBD2 might be the D (6 bases). The CDR3 has 14 residues. Germline CDR1 and CDR2: KGHSH and LQKENI. The V gene lost 3 bases and the J gene lost 4 bases, with 11 bases spanning the gap. CDR3 amino acids: CASSPTGAADTQYF. The CDR3 DNA follows: TGTGCCAGCTCACCGACGGGAGCGGCAGATACGCAGTATTTT.

J is TRBJ1-2 and V is TRBV29-1, with TRBD1 identical over 10 bases. The length of the CDR3 is 14 residues. Unmatched junction bases numbered 8, after V lost 2 bases and J lost 8 bases. Per germline, CDR1 SQVTM and CDR2 ANQGSEA. The CDR3 is CSVELPTGGEGYTF. As DNA, the CDR3 is TGCAGCGTTGAACTGCCGACAGGGGGCGAGGGCTACACCTTC.

The sample holds a few counts of this clonotype. The V and J genes are TRBV20-1 and TRBJ2-7; D uncertain. The CDR3 is 13 amino acids. The germline V and J ends were trimmed by 5 bases and 3 bases, with 14 bases remaining between them. Germline values: CDR1 DFQATT, CDR2 SNEGSKA (reference sequence). As DNA, the CDR3 is TGCAGTGCTCCAAATGGACCGTTCTACGAGCAGTACTTC. Translation gives CSAPNGPFYEQYF.

This clonotype was counted a few times. This chain links TRBV9 with TRBJ2-1, with D maybe TRBD2 (7 bases). This CDR3 has 17 amino acids. The ends were cut back, 0 bases at V and 0 bases at J, with 13 bases in the middle. The germline gives CDR1 SGDLS, CDR2 YYNGEE. CDR3 nucleotides: TGTGCCAGCAGCGTAGGAGGCCGGGGGGCCTCCTACAATGAGCAGTTCTTC. This encodes CASSVGGRGASYNEQFF.